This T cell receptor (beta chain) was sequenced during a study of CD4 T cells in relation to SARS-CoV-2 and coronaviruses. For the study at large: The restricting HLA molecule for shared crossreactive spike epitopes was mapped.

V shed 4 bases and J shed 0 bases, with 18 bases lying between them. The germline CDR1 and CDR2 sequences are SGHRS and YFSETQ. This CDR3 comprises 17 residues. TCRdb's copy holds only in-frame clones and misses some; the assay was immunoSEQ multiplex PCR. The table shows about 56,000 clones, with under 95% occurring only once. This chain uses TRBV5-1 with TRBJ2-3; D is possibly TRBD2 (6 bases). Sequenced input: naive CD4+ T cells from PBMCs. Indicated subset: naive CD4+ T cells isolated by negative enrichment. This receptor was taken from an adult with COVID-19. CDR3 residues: CASSKEHPGLSTDTQYF. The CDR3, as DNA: TGCGCCAGCAGCAAGGAGCATCCGGGACTTAGCACAGATACGCAGTATTTT.